This T cell receptor (beta chain) was recorded in a study of blood T cell repertoires in COVID-19. Germline V gene data show CDR1 as SGHVS and CDR2 as FQNEAQ. J was trimmed by 4 bases and V by 6 bases; bases with no gene match: 7. CDR3 length: 14 amino acids. Sequenced by immunoSEQ multiplex PCR; TCRdb stores in-frame clones only, minus some. The repertoire holds approximately 220,000 clones, with approximately 83% as singletons. This chain connects TRBV7-8 to TRBJ2-5; 8 nucleotides match TRBD2. The specimen sequenced was PBMCs or T cells enriched from blood (not recorded which). The TCR comes from a middle-aged woman with acute COVID-19. The CDR3 spells CASRRSGVVETQYF. The CDR3 DNA reads TGTGCCAGCAGGCGTAGCGGGGTGGTAGAGACCCAGTACTTC.